The 22 T cell receptor beta chains given below trace back to one sample, sequenced in a study of spatial heterogeneity in lung cancer. The time point is: blood at routine non-recurrence follow-up after resection. Sequencing covered unsorted whole RNA taken from tumor, nontumor lung or frozen PBMC. TCRdb re-analysed the 5' RACE reads in MiXCR, keeping a single row per CDR3 protein. There are around 110,000 distinct CDR3 sequences in the sample; 10% to 15% occur only once, and approximately 16% lies in the top ten. The source material was PBMCs, sampled at follow-up. Every receptor here comes from a male donor with early-stage non-small cell lung cancer.

This rearrangement joins TRBV3-1 to TRBJ1-1; D gene ambiguous. CDR1 is LGHDT and CDR2 is YNNKEL in the germline V gene (reference sequence). This CDR3 has 13 residues. V lost 1 base and J 7 bases, leaving 10 bases between the germline ends. Written as DNA, the CDR3 is TGTGCCAGCAGCCAAGGATATGGAGGTGAAGCTTTCTTT. It specifies CASSQGYGGEAFF.

CDR3 sequence: CASSSSDTEAFF. For the CDR3, the DNA is TGTGCCAGCAGTTCTAGTGACACTGAAGCTTTCTTT. J is TRBJ1-1 and V is TRBV6-2 or TRBV6-3; D not resolved. The CDR3 runs 12 residues. Germline V lookup: CDR1 MNHEY, CDR2 SVGEGT. V was trimmed by 4 bases and J by 3 bases, leaving 6 bases between them.

The chain couples TRBV20-1 to TRBJ1-2; a weak D match, TRBD1 (5 bases). This CDR3 is built from 12 residues. Germline V gene lookup returns CDR1 DFQATT and CDR2 SNEGSKA (reference sequence). The V end lost 4 bases, the J end lost 7 bases, and 13 bases lay between the germline ends. CDR3 protein: CSATAGGLGYTF. The CDR3 DNA reads TGCAGTGCTACCGCGGGGGGTCTTGGCTACACCTTC.

This clonotype was seen ten or more times. CDR3 in DNA: TGTGCCAGCTCACCCGGGACAGGTTCCTACGAGCAGTACTTC. It translates to CASSPGTGSYEQYF. The chain recombines TRBV18 with TRBJ2-7; 8 positions agree with TRBD1. CDR1 KGHSH and CDR2 LQKENI come from the germline V gene. The CDR3 totals 14 residues. V was pared by 3 bases and J by 1 base, with 2 bases of the junction left unmatched.

J is TRBJ2-2 and V is TRBV14; D is ambiguous. CDR1 and CDR2 from the germline V gene are SGHDN and FVKESK. This CDR3 contains 15 residues. V was clipped by 4 bases and J by 0 bases, with 9 bases between them. The CDR3: CASSLLTSNTGELFF. The DNA of the CDR3 is TGTGCCAGCAGCCTCCTGACATCGAACACCGGGGAGCTGTTTTTT. Complete variable domain (other parts from reference TRBV14 and TRBJ2-2): EAGVTQFPSHSVIEKGQTVTLRCDPISGHDNLYWYRRVMGKEIKFLLHFVKESKQDESGMPNNRFLAERTGGTYSTLKVQPAELEDSGVYFCASSLLTSNTGELFFGEGSRLTVL.

This clonotype has at least ten counts. This chain links TRBV12-3 or TRBV12-4 with TRBJ2-5; 7 bases are shared with TRBD2. Trimming took 2 bases from V and 5 from J; bases not matched to a gene: 20. The CDR3 runs to 19 residues. The chain's CDR3 is CASSLRVSFIGRASETQYF. In DNA, the CDR3 is TGTGCCAGCAGTTTACGGGTCTCTTTCATTGGGAGGGCGTCCGAGACCCAGTACTTC.

The chain combines TRBV12-3 or TRBV12-4 with TRBJ2-5, with D unclear. Trimming shortened V by 3 bases and J by 5 bases, and 7 bases separated the two germline ends. The CDR3 spans 12 residues. The CDR3 sequence is CASSLSRETQYF. The CDR3 DNA follows: TGTGCCAGCAGTTTGAGCAGGGAGACCCAGTACTTC.

In its sample, this clonotype was seen a few times. V usage is TRBV5-1 and J usage is TRBJ2-7; D is unclear. Germline V CDR1 and CDR2: SGHRS, YFSETQ. The CDR3 loop spans 13 amino acids. Between the trimmed V and J ends, which lost 6 bases and 4 bases, there was a span of 14 bases. The DNA of the CDR3 is TGCGCCAGCACCGAGAGAGTTGGTTACGAGCAGTACTTC. Amino acid sequence: CASTERVGYEQYF.

At least ten counts were recorded for this clonotype. The rearrangement joins TRBV29-1 to TRBJ1-2; 9 nucleotides match TRBD1. This CDR3 comprises 13 residues. V lost 5 bases to trimming and J lost 6 bases; unmatched junction nucleotides: 7. The germline CDR1 and CDR2 sequences are SQVTM and ANQGSEA. CDR3 coding DNA: TGCAGCGTTCCGGACAGGGGAAAGAATGGCTACACCTTC. It specifies CSVPDRGKNGYTF.

This clonotype was observed at least ten times. V is TRBV20-1 and J is TRBJ1-6; a weak D match, TRBD1 (6 bases). Germline V gives CDR1 DFQATT, CDR2 SNEGSKA (reference sequence). Trimming removed 3 bases from V and 6 bases from J, with 21 bases in between. The CDR3 totals 17 residues. For the CDR3, the DNA is TGCAGTGCTAGCCCAAATACCCAAACAGGGTTTAATTCACCCCTCCACTTT. Amino acid sequence: CSASPNTQTGFNSPLHF.

This chain links TRBV30 with TRBJ2-7; D is uncertain. Germline V gene data show CDR1 as GTSNPN and CDR2 as SVGIG (reference sequence). Trimming removed 3 bases from V and 3 bases from J, with 6 bases in between. The CDR3 is 11 residues long. CDR3 residues: CAWSQDYEQYF. CDR3 bases: TGTGCCTGGAGCCAGGACTACGAGCAGTACTTC.

This clonotype was counted a few times. The rearrangement uses TRBV20-1 and TRBJ1-1, with 11 bases lining up with TRBD1. V was clipped by 3 bases and J by 4 bases; unmatched bases: 7. Germline V gives CDR1 DFQATT, CDR2 SNEGSKA (reference sequence). The CDR3 is 15 amino acids. Here the CDR3 DNA reads TGCAGTGCTAGTCCCCCTGGGACAGGGGGCACTGAAGCTTTCTTT. Its protein product is CSASPPGTGGTEAFF.

This chain joins TRBV20-1 and TRBJ2-1; 7 bases line up with TRBD1. The V and J ends lost 5 bases and 10 bases, in that order; junction bases with no gene match: 11. CDR1 is DFQATT and CDR2 is SNEGSKA in the germline V gene (reference sequence). This CDR3 is built from 13 residues. The CDR3 nucleotides are TGCAGTGCTCTTGGGGCAGGGGGTAGGGAGCAGTTCTTC. Translation gives CSALGAGGREQFF.

This clonotype has at least ten counts. V and J are TRBV2 and TRBJ2-1; D tentatively reads TRBD1 or TRBD2 (6 bases each). CDR1 SNHLY and CDR2 FYNNEI come from the germline V gene. The V end lost 8 bases, the J end lost 4 bases, and 15 bases lay between the germline ends. This CDR3 has 14 amino acids. The CDR3 bases are TGTGCCAGCCGAGGCACAGGGAGGTACAATGAGCAGTTCTTC. Its translation: CASRGTGRYNEQFF.

This clonotype has only a few counts. The rearrangement joins TRBV4-2 to TRBJ2-1, with 9 nucleotides matching TRBD2. Losses at the gene ends were 4 bases for V and 4 bases for J; bases not matched to a gene: 8. The CDR3 spans 16 residues. CDR1 is LGHNA and CDR2 is YNFKEQ in the germline V gene. CDR3 coding DNA: TGTGCCAGCAGCCGATTAGCTAGCGGGGATTACAATGAGCAGTTCTTC. Encoded protein: CASSRLASGDYNEQFF.

This clonotype has only a few counts. The V and J genes are TRBV27 and TRBJ2-5; the D gene is possibly TRBD1 (6 bases). Looked up from germline, CDR1 is MNHEY and CDR2 is SMNVEV (reference sequence). CDR3 size: 14 residues. With 4 bases removed from V and 5 bases from J, the gap between germline ends came to 14 bases. Here the CDR3 DNA reads TGTGCCAGCAGTTCCACTACAGGGCGGGAGACCCAGTACTTC. Translating it yields CASSSTTGRETQYF.

This clonotype was seen a few times. J is TRBJ2-2 and V is TRBV14, with 8 bases identical to TRBD2. Germline V gene lookup returns CDR1 SGHDN and CDR2 FVKESK. J was trimmed by 4 bases and V by 0 bases; bases with no gene match: 7. This CDR3 has 17 residues. This chain's CDR3 is CASSQEIAGGPTGELFF. The CDR3 region has the DNA TGTGCCAGCAGCCAAGAAATTGCGGGGGGTCCCACCGGGGAGCTGTTTTTT.

In this sample, this clonotype turned up a few times. The rearrangement links TRBV6-5 to TRBJ1-6; no reliable D call. Germline V gene data show CDR1 as MNHEY and CDR2 as SVGAGI. Trimming stripped 4 bases from V and 10 bases from J, with 11 bases between. CDR3 length: 13 residues. The CDR3 protein is CASSFGQESPLHF. The CDR3 nucleotides are TGTGCCAGCAGTTTCGGGCAGGAATCACCCCTCCACTTT.

There are many counts of this clonotype. The CDR3 reads CSVGTAGANVLTF. In DNA form, the CDR3 reads TGCAGCGTGGGGACTGCTGGGGCCAACGTCCTGACTTTC. The gene calls are TRBV29-1 and TRBJ2-6; D might be TRBD2 (6 bases). This CDR3 contains 13 residues. Germline V gene data show CDR1 as SQVTM and CDR2 as ANQGSEA. V was cut by 6 bases and J by 2 bases, with 8 bases left in between.

This clonotype was counted ten times or more. The V and J genes are TRBV28 and TRBJ1-1; no clear D. V dropped 2 bases and J dropped 1 base, with 8 bases sitting between them. CDR3 length equals 14 residues. In germline, CDR1 is MDHEN, CDR2 SYDVKM. The CDR3, as DNA: TGTGCCAGCAGTTTAGGCTCAGGGAACACTGAAGCTTTCTTT. Amino acid sequence: CASSLGSGNTEAFF.

The chain has TRBV6-1 and TRBJ2-7; 7 nucleotides align to TRBD1. The CDR3 is 15 residues long. J gave up 2 bases and V 7 bases, and 11 bases lay outside the gene matches. CDR1 MNHNS and CDR2 SASEGT come from the germline V gene. The CDR3 nucleotides read TGTGCCAGCATTGGACAGGCCCCCTTAGCCTACGAGCAGTACTTC. It specifies CASIGQAPLAYEQYF.

This chain connects TRBV5-4 to TRBJ2-1, with 7 bases fitting TRBD1. CDR3 length equals 15 residues. The J segment lost 6 bases and the V segment lost 0 bases, leaving 6 bases of the junction unmatched. Germline CDR1 and CDR2: SGHNT and YYREEE (reference sequence). CDR3 protein: CASSLAETGSNEQFF. The CDR3 coding sequence is TGTGCCAGCAGCTTGGCCGAGACAGGGTCCAATGAGCAGTTCTTC.